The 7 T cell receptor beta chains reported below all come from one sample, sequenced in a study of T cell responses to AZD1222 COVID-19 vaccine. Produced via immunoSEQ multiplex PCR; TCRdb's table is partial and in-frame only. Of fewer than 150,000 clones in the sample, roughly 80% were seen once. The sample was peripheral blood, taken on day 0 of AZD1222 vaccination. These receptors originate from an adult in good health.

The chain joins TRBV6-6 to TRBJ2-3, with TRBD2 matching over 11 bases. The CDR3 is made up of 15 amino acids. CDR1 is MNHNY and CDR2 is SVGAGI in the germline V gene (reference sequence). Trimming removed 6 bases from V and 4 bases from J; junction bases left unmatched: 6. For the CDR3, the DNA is TGTGCCAGCAGGCTAGCGGGGGGTAGCGCAGATACGCAGTATTTT. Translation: CASRLAGGSADTQYF.

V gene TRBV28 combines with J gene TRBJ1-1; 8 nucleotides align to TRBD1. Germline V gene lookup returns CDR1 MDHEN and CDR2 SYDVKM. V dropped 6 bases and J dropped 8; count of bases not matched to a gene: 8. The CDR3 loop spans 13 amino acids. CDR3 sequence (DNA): TGTGCCAGCAGCGGCGGGACAGGCGGAGAAGCTTTCTTT. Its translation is CASSGGTGGEAFF.

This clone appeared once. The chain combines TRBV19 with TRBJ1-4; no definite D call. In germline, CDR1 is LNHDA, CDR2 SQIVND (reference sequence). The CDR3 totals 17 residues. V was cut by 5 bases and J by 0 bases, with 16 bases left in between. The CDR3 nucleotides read TGTGCCAGTAGTCCTCCTTGGGTTACCGCAACTAATGAAAAACTGTTTTTT. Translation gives CASSPPWVTATNEKLFF.

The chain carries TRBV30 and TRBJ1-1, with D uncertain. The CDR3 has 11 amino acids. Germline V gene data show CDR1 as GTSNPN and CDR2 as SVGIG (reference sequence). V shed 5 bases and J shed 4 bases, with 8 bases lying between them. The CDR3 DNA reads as TGTGCCTGGGGGTCGGGCACTGAAGCTTTCTTT. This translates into CAWGSGTEAFF.

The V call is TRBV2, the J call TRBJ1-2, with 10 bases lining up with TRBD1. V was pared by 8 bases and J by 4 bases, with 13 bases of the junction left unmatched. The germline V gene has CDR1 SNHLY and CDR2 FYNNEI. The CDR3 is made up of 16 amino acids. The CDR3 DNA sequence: TGTGCCAGCCTAAAGACAGGGGGCGGCCTTCTCTATGGCTACACCTTC. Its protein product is CASLKTGGGLLYGYTF.

The CDR3 region is CASSPFQGTNTEAFF. CDR3 DNA: TGCGCCAGCAGCCCATTTCAGGGGACGAACACTGAAGCTTTCTTT. This rearrangement joins TRBV4-1 to TRBJ1-1; D possibly corresponds to TRBD1 (6 bases). The CDR3 sequence is 15 residues long. Germline lookup yields CDR1 MGHRA and CDR2 YSYEKL. V was trimmed by 4 bases and J by 1 base, leaving 13 bases between them.

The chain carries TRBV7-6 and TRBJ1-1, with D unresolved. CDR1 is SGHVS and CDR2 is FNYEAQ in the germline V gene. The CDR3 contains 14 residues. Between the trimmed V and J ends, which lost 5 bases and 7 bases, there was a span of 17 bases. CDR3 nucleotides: TGTGCCAGCAGCGCCCAACCGGGCGGATATGAAGCTTTCTTT. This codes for CASSAQPGGYEAFF.